Listed here are 25 T cell receptor beta chains from one sample, sequenced in a study of glioma-infiltrating T cells after dendritic cell vaccination. The assay was immunoSEQ multiplex PCR, and TCRdb's table has in-frame clones only and misses some. The sample gives under 70,000 clones, around 83% of which show up once; 9% to 10% is in the top ten. The source material was blood, sampled before dendritic cell vaccination. All receptors derive from a human donor with glioblastoma.

The chain employs TRBV11-2 and TRBJ2-4, with 9 nucleotides matching TRBD1. V lost 4 bases, J lost 0 bases, and 7 bases stayed unmatched. Germline loops: CDR1 SGHAT, CDR2 FQNNGV. The CDR3 loop spans 17 amino acids. The CDR3 DNA is TGTGCCAGCAGCTCGACCGGGACAGGGCTAGCCAAAAACATTCAGTACTTC. It yields the protein CASSSTGTGLAKNIQYF.

A few counts support this clone. This chain joins TRBV5-4 and TRBJ1-4; a weak D match, TRBD1 (6 bases). Trimming cost V 2 bases and J 5 bases, with 7 bases left between them. The germline gives CDR1 SGHNT, CDR2 YYREEE (reference sequence). This CDR3 spans 13 amino acids. CDR3 DNA sequence: TGTGCCAGCAGCTTACAGGGAAATGAAAAACTGTTTTTT. Amino acids: CASSLQGNEKLFF.

The V call is TRBV10-2, the J call TRBJ1-5, with 10 bases matching TRBD1. In germline, CDR1 is WSHSY, CDR2 SAAADI. The CDR3 loop spans 15 amino acids. J gave up 6 bases and V 6 bases, and 8 bases lay outside the gene matches. In DNA form, the CDR3 reads TGCGCCAGCAGCGACTCCGGGACAGGGGTTCAGCCCCAGCATTTT. Translated: CASSDSGTGVQPQHF.

This chain uses TRBV5-8 with TRBJ1-3, with D perhaps matching TRBD1 (5 bases). The V end lost 4 bases, the J end lost 2 bases, and 19 bases lay between the germline ends. The germline CDR1 and CDR2 sequences are SGHTS and YDEGEE. The CDR3 length is 17 residues. The CDR3 protein is CASSRADAQAAGNTIYF. CDR3 bases: TGTGCCAGCAGCCGCGCAGACGCACAGGCTGCTGGAAACACCATATATTTT.

The chain links TRBV5-1 to TRBJ2-5, with 8 nucleotides matching TRBD1. The assigned J gene may be wrong: the sequence end matches TRBJ2-7 better. CDR1 and CDR2 (germline): SGHRS, YFSETQ. This CDR3 has 16 residues. The CDR3 here is CASSLSPDRASYEQYF. CDR3 sequence (DNA): TGCGCCAGCAGCTTGAGCCCGGACAGGGCCAGCTACGAGCAGTACTTC.

This clone was detected a few times. V gene TRBV10-3 combines with J gene TRBJ2-1, with D unclear. V was shortened by 2 bases and J by 10 bases, with 6 bases between the two germline ends. CDR1 and CDR2 from the germline V gene are ENHRY and SYGVKD. The CDR3 length is 11 residues. The CDR3 sequence is CAISENGEQFF. The CDR3 DNA reads TGTGCCATCAGTGAGAACGGGGAGCAGTTCTTC.

The chain has TRBV29-1 and TRBJ1-1; possible D gene TRBD1, 5 bases. CDR3 length equals 15 residues. Looked up from germline, CDR1 is SQVTM and CDR2 is ANQGSEA. The CDR3 loop is CSKPLDRGGYTEAFF. CDR3 in DNA: TGCAGTAAGCCCCTTGACCGGGGGGGGTACACTGAAGCTTTCTTT.

The chain is built from TRBV27 and TRBJ2-6; D not certain. The V gene's germline CDR1 is MNHEY and CDR2 SMNVEV (reference sequence). The ends were cut back, 6 bases at V and 0 bases at J, with 9 bases in the middle. The CDR3 consists of 15 residues. The CDR3 sequence: CASRRLSSGANVLTF. The CDR3 DNA sequence: TGTGCCAGCAGGCGACTGAGCTCTGGGGCCAACGTCCTGACTTTC.

V usage is TRBV30 and J usage is TRBJ2-2; TRBD1 is a possible D gene (6 bases). Germline V CDR1 and CDR2: GTSNPN, SVGIG (reference sequence). The CDR3 extends over 14 amino acids. Deletions cut 0 bases from V and 6 bases from J, with 11 bases between. CDR3 amino acids: CAWSVGSGAGELFF. CDR3 coding DNA: TGTGCCTGGAGTGTAGGGTCAGGGGCCGGGGAGCTGTTTTTT.

V is TRBV19 and J is TRBJ1-3, with TRBD1 matching over 8 bases. With V trimmed by 5 bases and J by 1 base, 13 bases remained unmatched. The germline V gene has CDR1 LNHDA and CDR2 SQIVND (reference sequence). The CDR3 covers 18 residues. The CDR3 is CASSAGTGVPPSGNTIYF. CDR3 bases: TGTGCCAGTAGTGCTGGGACAGGAGTACCCCCGTCTGGAAACACCATATATTTT.

The V call is TRBV11-2, the J call TRBJ1-6, with D unresolved. The V end was cut by 1 base, the J end by 7 bases, with 11 bases between. The CDR3 has 15 amino acids. The germline V gene encodes CDR1 SGHAT and CDR2 FQNNGV. The CDR3 is CASSLVNSPNSPLHF. The CDR3 nucleotides are TGTGCCAGCAGCTTAGTAAACAGTCCGAATTCACCCCTCCACTTT.

This chain uses TRBV6-5 with TRBJ1-6, with a possible D match to TRBD1 (6 bases). V was pared by 11 bases and J by 8 bases, with 16 bases between. The CDR3 has 13 amino acids. Germline CDR1 MNHEY, CDR2 SVGAGI. This CDR3 reads CAVRQGIDSPLHF. In DNA form, the CDR3 reads TGTGCCGTAAGGCAGGGGATCGATTCACCCCTCCACTTT.

The gene calls are TRBV6-1 and TRBJ2-5; D not certain. Germline V CDR1 and CDR2: MNHNS, SASEGT. This CDR3 comprises 10 residues. V was pared by 4 bases and J by 8 bases, with 5 bases between. The CDR3 spells CASSVVTQYF. CDR3 sequence (DNA): TGTGCCAGCAGTGTAGTTACCCAGTACTTC.

The chain carries TRBV6-1 and TRBJ2-5; possible D gene TRBD1, 5 bases. The CDR3 totals 14 residues. Germline values: CDR1 MNHNS, CDR2 SASEGT. The V and J ends lost 6 bases and 5 bases respectively, with 16 bases between them. CDR3 nucleotides: TGTGCCAGCAGGCCCCTTGGGGCTGGGGAGACCCAGTACTTC. It specifies CASRPLGAGETQYF.

This clone was observed a few times. This chain connects TRBV18 to TRBJ1-1, with 7 nucleotides matching TRBD1. Germline V gene lookup returns CDR1 KGHSH and CDR2 LQKENI. CDR3 length: 16 residues. The V gene end was trimmed by 3 bases and the J gene end by 2 bases; junction bases not matched to a gene: 9. CDR3 sequence: CASSPNRGGTNTEAFF. The CDR3, as DNA: TGTGCCAGCTCACCGAACAGGGGAGGAACTAACACTGAAGCTTTCTTT.

This clone has only a few counts. The chain joins TRBV5-1 to TRBJ2-3; D is possibly TRBD2 (6 bases). The ends were cut back, 0 bases at V and 4 bases at J, with 12 bases in the middle. Germline V gene data show CDR1 as SGHRS and CDR2 as YFSETQ. This CDR3 spans 15 amino acids. The CDR3 sequence is CASSLAGVLADTQYF. The CDR3 bases are TGCGCCAGCAGCTTGGCGGGGGTCCTCGCAGATACGCAGTATTTT. The full variable domain, in which reference TRBV5-1 and TRBJ2-3 provide the parts outside the CDR3, is KAGVTQTPRYLIKTRGQQVTLSCSPISGHRSVSWYQQTPGQGLQFLFEYFSETQRNKGNFPGRFSGRQFSNSRSEMNVSTLELGDSALYLCASSLAGVLADTQYFGPGTRLTVL.

The chain joins TRBV25-1 to TRBJ2-3; 7 nucleotides align to TRBD1. Germline V CDR1 and CDR2: MGHDK, SYGVNS. The J segment lost 5 bases and the V segment lost 2 bases, leaving 7 bases of the junction unmatched. The CDR3 has 15 residues. For the CDR3, the DNA is TGTGCCAGCAGTGAAGCCAGGGGGTGGTTAGATACGCAGTATTTT. Protein sequence: CASSEARGWLDTQYF.

The chain combines TRBV7-9 with TRBJ2-1; 8 bases fit TRBD2. V lost 4 bases to trimming and J lost 9 bases; unmatched junction nucleotides: 8. The CDR3 runs 14 residues. From germline, CDR1 is SEHNR and CDR2 FQNEAQ (reference sequence). The CDR3, as DNA: TGTGCCAGCAGCTCGCCCGGGGGGGCCAGTGAGCAGTTCTTC. This translates into CASSSPGGASEQFF. The full variable domain, completed using reference TRBV7-9 and TRBJ2-1, is DTGVSQNPRHKITKRGQNVTFRCDPISEHNRLYWYRQTLGQGPEFLTYFQNEAQLEKSRLLSDRFSAERPKGSFSTLEIQRTEQGDSAMYLCASSSPGGASEQFFGPGTRLTVL.

This chain uses TRBV4-2 with TRBJ2-4; 9 positions match TRBD2. With V trimmed by 1 base and J by 3 bases, 10 bases remained unmatched. The CDR3 contains 18 residues. Looked up from germline, CDR1 is LGHNA and CDR2 is YNFKEQ. The chain's CDR3 is CASSQGFSGGLSKNIQYF. CDR3 coding DNA: TGTGCCAGCAGCCAAGGCTTTAGCGGGGGCTTAAGCAAAAACATTCAGTACTTC.

The rearrangement links TRBV7-2 to TRBJ2-2, with a weak D call TRBD2 (6 bases). The V and J ends lost 5 bases and 5 bases respectively, with 18 bases between them. The CDR3 loop spans 16 amino acids. Germline-derived CDR1 and CDR2 are SGHTA and FQGNSA. The CDR3 protein is CASSRVGGSGTGELFF. CDR3 DNA sequence: TGTGCCAGCAGCCGAGTCGGGGGTTCAGGAACCGGGGAGCTGTTTTTT.

The J gene is TRBJ1-5, the V gene TRBV7-2; 7 nucleotides match TRBD1. Germline CDR1 is SGHTA and CDR2 is FQGNSA. The CDR3 runs to 15 residues. V gave up 5 bases and J gave up 0 bases; unmatched junction bases: 4. The CDR3 DNA reads as TGTGCCAGCAGCCTAGGGGGCATTAGCAATCAGCCCCAGCATTTT. As protein: CASSLGGISNQPQHF.

The chain employs TRBV10-3 and TRBJ2-3, with D perhaps matching TRBD2 (6 bases). The CDR3 consists of 13 residues. V lost 5 bases and J 4 bases, leaving 10 bases between the germline ends. CDR1 and CDR2 (germline): ENHRY, SYGVKD. CDR3 protein: CAISLGGSDTQYF. CDR3 nucleotide sequence: TGTGCCATCAGTCTCGGGGGTTCAGATACGCAGTATTTT.

The V and J genes are TRBV28 and TRBJ1-2; perhaps TRBD1 as D (5 bases). CDR3 length equals 13 residues. The germline V gene encodes CDR1 MDHEN and CDR2 SYDVKM. Trimming removed 7 bases from V and 1 base from J, with 10 bases in between. CDR3 sequence: CASKGHNNYGYTF. The CDR3, as DNA: TGTGCCAGCAAGGGGCACAATAACTATGGCTACACCTTC.

Only one count was recorded for this clone. The rearrangement links TRBV25-1 to TRBJ2-1; 10 positions agree with TRBD2. Unmatched junction bases numbered 3, after V lost 5 bases and J lost 8 bases. CDR3 size: 13 residues. Germline V gene data show CDR1 as MGHDK and CDR2 as SYGVNS. The CDR3 DNA is TGTGCCAGCAGTAGCGGGGGGGCTGATGAGCAGTTCTTC. Its translation is CASSSGGADEQFF.

In DNA form, the CDR3 reads TGTGCCAGCAGTGAAATGCAGCGGATTACCGGGGAGCTGTTTTTT. Translating gives CASSEMQRITGELFF. The chain uses TRBV2 and TRBJ2-2; possibly TRBD2 for D (5 bases). Germline values: CDR1 SNHLY, CDR2 FYNNEI. CDR3 length equals 15 residues. Between the trimmed V and J ends, which lost 2 bases and 5 bases, there was a span of 12 bases.